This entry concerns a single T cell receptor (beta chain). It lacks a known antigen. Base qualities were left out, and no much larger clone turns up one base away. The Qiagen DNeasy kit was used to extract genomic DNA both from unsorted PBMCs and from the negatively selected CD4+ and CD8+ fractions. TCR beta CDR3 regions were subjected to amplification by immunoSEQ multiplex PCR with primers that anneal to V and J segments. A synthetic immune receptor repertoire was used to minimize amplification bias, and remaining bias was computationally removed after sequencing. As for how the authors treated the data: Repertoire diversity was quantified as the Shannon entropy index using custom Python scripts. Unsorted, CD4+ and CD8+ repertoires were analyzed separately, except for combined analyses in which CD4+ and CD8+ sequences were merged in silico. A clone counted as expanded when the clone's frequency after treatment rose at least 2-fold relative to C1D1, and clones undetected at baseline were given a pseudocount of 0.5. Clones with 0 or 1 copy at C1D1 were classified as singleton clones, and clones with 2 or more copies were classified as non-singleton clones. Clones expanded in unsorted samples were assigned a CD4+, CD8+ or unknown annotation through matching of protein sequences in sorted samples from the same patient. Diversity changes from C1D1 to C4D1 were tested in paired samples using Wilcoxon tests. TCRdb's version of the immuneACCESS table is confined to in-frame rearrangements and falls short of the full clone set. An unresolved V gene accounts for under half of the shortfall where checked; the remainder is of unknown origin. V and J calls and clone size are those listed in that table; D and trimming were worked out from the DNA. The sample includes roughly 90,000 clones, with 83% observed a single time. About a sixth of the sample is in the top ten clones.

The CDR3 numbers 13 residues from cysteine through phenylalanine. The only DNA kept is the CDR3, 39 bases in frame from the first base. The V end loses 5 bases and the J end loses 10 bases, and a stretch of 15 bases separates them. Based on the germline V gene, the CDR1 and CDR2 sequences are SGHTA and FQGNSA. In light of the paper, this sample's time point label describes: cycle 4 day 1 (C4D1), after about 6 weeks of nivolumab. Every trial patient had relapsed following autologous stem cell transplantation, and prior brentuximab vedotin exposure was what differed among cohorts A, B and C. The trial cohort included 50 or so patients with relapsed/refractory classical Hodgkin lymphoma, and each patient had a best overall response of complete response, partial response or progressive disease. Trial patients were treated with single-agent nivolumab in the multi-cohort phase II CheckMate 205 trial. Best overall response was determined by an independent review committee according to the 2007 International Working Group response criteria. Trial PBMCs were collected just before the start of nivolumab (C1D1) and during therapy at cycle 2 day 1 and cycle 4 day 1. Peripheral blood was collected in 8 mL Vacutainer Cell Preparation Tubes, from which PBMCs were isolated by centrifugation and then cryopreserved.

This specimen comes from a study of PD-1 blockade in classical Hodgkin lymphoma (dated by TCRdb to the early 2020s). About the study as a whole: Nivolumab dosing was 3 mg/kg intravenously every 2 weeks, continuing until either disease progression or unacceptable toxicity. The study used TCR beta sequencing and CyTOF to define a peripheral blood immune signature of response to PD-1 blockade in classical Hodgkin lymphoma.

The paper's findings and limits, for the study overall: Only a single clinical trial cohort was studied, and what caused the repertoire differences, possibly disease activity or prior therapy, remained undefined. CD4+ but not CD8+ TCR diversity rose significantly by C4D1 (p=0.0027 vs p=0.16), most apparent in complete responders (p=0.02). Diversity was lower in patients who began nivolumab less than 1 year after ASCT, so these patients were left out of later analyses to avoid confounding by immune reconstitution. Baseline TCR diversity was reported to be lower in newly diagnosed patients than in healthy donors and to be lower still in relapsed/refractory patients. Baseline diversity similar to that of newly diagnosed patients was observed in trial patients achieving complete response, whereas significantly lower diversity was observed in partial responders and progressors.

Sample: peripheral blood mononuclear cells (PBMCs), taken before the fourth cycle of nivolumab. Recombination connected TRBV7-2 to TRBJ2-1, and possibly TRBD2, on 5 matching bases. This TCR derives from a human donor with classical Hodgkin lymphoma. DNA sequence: TGTGCCAGCAGCCTGACTCCCTCGGGGGAGCAGTTCTTC. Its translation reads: CASSLTPSGEQFF.